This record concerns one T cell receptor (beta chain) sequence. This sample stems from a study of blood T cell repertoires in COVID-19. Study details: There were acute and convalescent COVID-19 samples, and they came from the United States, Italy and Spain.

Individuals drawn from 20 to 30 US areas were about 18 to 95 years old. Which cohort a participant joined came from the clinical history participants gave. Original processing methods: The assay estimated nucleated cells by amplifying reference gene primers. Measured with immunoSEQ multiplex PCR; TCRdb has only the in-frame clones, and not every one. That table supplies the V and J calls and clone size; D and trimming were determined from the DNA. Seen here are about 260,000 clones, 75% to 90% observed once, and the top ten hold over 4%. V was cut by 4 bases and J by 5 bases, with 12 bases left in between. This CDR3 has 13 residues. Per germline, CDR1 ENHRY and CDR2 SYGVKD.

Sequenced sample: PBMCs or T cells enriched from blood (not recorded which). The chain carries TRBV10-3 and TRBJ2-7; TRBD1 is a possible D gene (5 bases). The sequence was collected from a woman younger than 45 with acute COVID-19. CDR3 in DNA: TGTGCCATCAGTGCCAGGGCGGACGACGAGCAGTACTTC. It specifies CAISARADDEQYF.